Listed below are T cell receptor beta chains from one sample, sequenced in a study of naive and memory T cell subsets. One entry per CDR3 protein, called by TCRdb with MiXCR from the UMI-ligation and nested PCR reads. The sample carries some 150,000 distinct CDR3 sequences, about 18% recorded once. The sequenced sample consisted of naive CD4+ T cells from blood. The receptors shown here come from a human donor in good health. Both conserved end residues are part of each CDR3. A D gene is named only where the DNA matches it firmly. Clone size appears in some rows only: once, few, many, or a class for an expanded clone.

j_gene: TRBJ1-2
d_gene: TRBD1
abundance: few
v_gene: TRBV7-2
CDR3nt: TGTGCCAGCAGCCAGACGGGACAGGGGATCGGTGGCTACACCTTC
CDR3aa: CASSQTGQGIGGYTF

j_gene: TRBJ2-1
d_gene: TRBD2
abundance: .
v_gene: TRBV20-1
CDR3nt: TGCAGTGCTAGAGATACTAGCGAGAGGCGGAATGAGCAGTTCTTC
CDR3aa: CSARDTSERRNEQFF

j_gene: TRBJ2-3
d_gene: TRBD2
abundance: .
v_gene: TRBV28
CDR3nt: TGTGCCAGCAGTTCTGCCGTCGGACTAGCGGGGAGAACAGATACGCAGTATTTT
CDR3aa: CASSSAVGLAGRTDTQYF

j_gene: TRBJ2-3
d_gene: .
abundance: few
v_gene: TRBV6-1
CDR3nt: TGTGCCAGCATCGGATTTTTAAGCACAGATACGCAGTATTTT
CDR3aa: CASIGFLSTDTQYF

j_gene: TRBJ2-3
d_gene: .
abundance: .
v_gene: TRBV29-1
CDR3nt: TGCAGCGTTGGACAGCTGTTAACAGATACGCAGTATTTT
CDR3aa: CSVGQLLTDTQYF

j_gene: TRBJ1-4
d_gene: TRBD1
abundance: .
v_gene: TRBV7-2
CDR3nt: TGTGCCAGCAGCTTGGCCGGGACAGCTAAGAATGAAAAACTGTTTTTT
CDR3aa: CASSLAGTAKNEKLFF

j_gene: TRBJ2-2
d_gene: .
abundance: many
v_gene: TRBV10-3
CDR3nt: TGTGCCAGCGCCGGGACCCACGACGAAACCGGGGAGCTGTTTTTT
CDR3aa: CASAGTHDETGELFF

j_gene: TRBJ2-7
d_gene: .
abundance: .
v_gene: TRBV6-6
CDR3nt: TGTGCCAGCAGAAGGGACGGACCCTACGAGCAGTACTTC
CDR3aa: CASRRDGPYEQYF

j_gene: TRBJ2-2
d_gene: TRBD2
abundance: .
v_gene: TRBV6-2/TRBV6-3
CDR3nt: TGTGCCAGCAGGGGCCCGGGAGGGGCGAACACCGGGGAGCTGTTTTTT
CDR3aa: CASRGPGGANTGELFF

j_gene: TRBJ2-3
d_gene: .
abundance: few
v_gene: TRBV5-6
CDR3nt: TGTGCCAGCAGCTTGGGGACGACCTGGGATACGCAGTATTTT
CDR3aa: CASSLGTTWDTQYF

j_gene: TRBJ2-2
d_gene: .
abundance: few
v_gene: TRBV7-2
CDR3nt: TGTGCCAGCAGCTTAGTTGGCGGGAACACCGGGGAGCTGTTTTTT
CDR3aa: CASSLVGGNTGELFF

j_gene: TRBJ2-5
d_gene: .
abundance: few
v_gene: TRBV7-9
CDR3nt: TGTGCCAGCAGCTTAGACGGCCCCTCAGGTTATGAGACCCAGTACTTC
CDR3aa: CASSLDGPSGYETQYF

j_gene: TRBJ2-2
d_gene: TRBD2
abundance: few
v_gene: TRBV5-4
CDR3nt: TGTGCCAGCAGCCGGACTAGCCCCTCGAACACCGGGGAGCTGTTTTTT
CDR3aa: CASSRTSPSNTGELFF

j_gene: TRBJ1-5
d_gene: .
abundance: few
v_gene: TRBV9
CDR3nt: TGTGCCAGCAGCGTAGAGGGCAAAATCAATCAGCCCCAGCATTTT
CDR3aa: CASSVEGKINQPQHF

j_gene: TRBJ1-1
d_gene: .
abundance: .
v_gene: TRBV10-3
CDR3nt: TGTGCCATCAGTGCCGGGGCTGAAGCTTTCTTT
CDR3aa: CAISAGAEAFF

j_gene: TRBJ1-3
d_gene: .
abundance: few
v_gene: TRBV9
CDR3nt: TGTGCCAGCAGCGTTGGGACACCCCAAGAAGGAAACACCATATATTTT
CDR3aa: CASSVGTPQEGNTIYF

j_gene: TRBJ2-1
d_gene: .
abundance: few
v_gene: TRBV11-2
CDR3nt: TGTGCCAGCCTTCCCACCCGGGGAGTGGGCTACAATGAGCAGTTCTTC
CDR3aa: CASLPTRGVGYNEQFF

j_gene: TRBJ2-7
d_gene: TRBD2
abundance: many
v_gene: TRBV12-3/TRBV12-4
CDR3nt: TGTGCCAGCAGGGGCCGGACTAGCGGTGCCTCCTACGAGCAGTACTTC
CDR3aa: CASRGRTSGASYEQYF

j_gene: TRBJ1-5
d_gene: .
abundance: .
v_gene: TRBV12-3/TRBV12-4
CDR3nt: TGTGCCAGCAGTTTCGGTCAGCCCCAGCATTTT
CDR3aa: CASSFGQPQHF

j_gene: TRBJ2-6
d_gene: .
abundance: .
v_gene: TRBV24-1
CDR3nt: TGTGCCACCAGTGATCGACATACCTCTGGGGCCAACGTCCTGACTTTC
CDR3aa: CATSDRHTSGANVLTF

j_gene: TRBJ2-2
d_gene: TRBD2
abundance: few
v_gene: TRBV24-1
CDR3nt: TGTGCCACCAGTGGCGGGAGGGAGAACACCGGGGAGCTGTTTTTT
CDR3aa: CATSGGRENTGELFF

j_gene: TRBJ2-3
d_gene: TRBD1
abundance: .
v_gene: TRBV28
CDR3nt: TGTGCCAGCAGTTTATATAGTGGGACAGGGGTGACAGATACGCAGTATTTT
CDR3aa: CASSLYSGTGVTDTQYF

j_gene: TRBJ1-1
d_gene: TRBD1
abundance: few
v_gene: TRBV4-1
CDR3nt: TGCGCCAGCAGCCAGCGGGACAGGGCGGCGGAAGCTTTCTTT
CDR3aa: CASSQRDRAAEAFF

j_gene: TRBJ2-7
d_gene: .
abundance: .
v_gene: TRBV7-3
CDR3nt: TGTGCCAGCAGCCCCGGGACTCCTCCCTACGAGCAGTACTTC
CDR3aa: CASSPGTPPYEQYF

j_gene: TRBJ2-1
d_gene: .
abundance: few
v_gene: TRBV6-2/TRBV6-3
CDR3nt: TGTGCCAGCAGTGGAAGGGACATCCGGAGTTACAATGAGCAGTTCTTC
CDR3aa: CASSGRDIRSYNEQFF

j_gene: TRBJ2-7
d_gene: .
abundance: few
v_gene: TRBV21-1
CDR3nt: TGTGCCAGCAGCAAAGTCGGCGGGATAAAGGGGTGGGAAGGGGAGCAGTACTTC
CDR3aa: CASSKVGGIKGWEGEQYF

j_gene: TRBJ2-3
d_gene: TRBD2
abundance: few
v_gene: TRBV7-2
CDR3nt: TGTGCCAGCAGCCCCCGAGCCGGACTAGTTTCTCGCACAGATACGCAGTATTTT
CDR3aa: CASSPRAGLVSRTDTQYF

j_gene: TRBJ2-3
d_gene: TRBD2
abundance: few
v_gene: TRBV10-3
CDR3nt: TGTGCCATCACCCAGACGACTAGCGGGGGCAGCACAGATACGCAGTATTTT
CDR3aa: CAITQTTSGGSTDTQYF

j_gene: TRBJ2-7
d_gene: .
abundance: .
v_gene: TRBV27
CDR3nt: TGTGCCAGCAGCTCGACCCCCAGACTCGAGCAGTACTTC
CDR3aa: CASSSTPRLEQYF

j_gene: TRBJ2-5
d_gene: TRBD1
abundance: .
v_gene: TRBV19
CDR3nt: TGTGCCAGTAGCCAGACAGGGGGCGCGACGTATGAGACCCAGTACTTC
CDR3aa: CASSQTGGATYETQYF

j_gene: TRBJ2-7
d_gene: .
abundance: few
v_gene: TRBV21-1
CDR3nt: TGTGCCAGCCCCACGAGGACAGAATCTATATACGAGCAGTACTTC
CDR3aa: CASPTRTESIYEQYF

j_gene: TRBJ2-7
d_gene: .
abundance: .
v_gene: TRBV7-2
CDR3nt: TGTGCCAGCAGCTTCGACTTTGACCTGGGGCCCTACGAGCAGTACTTC
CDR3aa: CASSFDFDLGPYEQYF

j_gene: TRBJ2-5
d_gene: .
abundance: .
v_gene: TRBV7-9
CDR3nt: TGTGCCAGCAGCTCCAAGAACCAAGAGACCCAGTACTTC
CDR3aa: CASSSKNQETQYF

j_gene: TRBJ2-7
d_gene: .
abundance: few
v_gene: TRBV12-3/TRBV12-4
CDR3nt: TGTGCCAGCAGTTTCCGCGGGCACTTTTACGAGCAGTACTTC
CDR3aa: CASSFRGHFYEQYF

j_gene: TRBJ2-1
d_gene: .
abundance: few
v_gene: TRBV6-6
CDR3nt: TGTGCCAGCAGTTACCCGAGTGGCGGACTCGGCAATGAGCAGTTCTTC
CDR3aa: CASSYPSGGLGNEQFF

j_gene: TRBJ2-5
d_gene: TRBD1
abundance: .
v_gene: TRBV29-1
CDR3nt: TGCAGCGGTTACAGGGGGCAGGAGACCCAGTACTTC
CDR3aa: CSGYRGQETQYF